Many counts were recorded for the clone carrying this TCR beta chain. This entry comes from a study of neurological immune-mediated disorders. Trimming pared 7 bases from V and 5 bases from J, leaving 12 bases between. This CDR3 has 11 amino acids. Germline values: CDR1 DFQATT, CDR2 SNEGSKA (reference sequence). One entry per CDR3 protein, called by TCRdb with MiXCR from the 5' RACE reads. The top ten clones hold around a quarter of a sample with tens of thousands of distinct CDR3 sequences, 4% of them seen once. Material: CD4+ T cells from blood. The sequence was collected from a woman in her 40s in good health. The chain uses TRBV20-1 and TRBJ2-7; D is possibly TRBD1 or TRBD2 (5 bases each). The CDR3 here is CSGGPFNEQYF. CDR3 sequence (DNA): TGCAGTGGGGGACCCTTTAACGAGCAGTACTTC.